This T cell receptor beta chain comes out of a study of vaccination effects on CD4 cells after COVID-19. Study as a whole: Early and late post-vaccination samples came from three convalescent patients. Following the second dose by a median of 72 days, the post-vaccine samples were obtained.

Concerning this clone: The antigen is not known.

Study outcomes and limitations: Vaccine- and infection-induced clones showed marked clonal contraction late following vaccination.

V shed 4 bases and J shed 0 bases, with 7 bases lying between them. Germline loops: CDR1 MRHNA, CDR2 SNTAGT. This CDR3 has 14 residues. The repertoire was sequenced with immunoSEQ multiplex PCR; TCRdb's copy has only in-frame clones and lacks some. The sample has some 14,000 clones, more than 70% seen once. Before any sequencing was done, the ViraFEST assay used viral peptide pools to expand antigen-specific CD4+ T cells. Around day 10 of culture, CD4+ T cells were separated out. PCR-confirmed SARS-CoV-2 infection occurred in the person between March and December 2020. All study participants received two doses of BNT162b2 or mRNA-1273 vaccine. Half the medium was replaced with IL-2 medium on days 3 and 7.

The V and J genes are TRBV6-4 and TRBJ2-1; tentatively, D is TRBD2 (5 bases). This receptor was obtained from a human donor who had a prior SARS-CoV-2 infection. Source: CD4+ T cells from PBMCs cultured with HCoV-NL63 spike peptides, taken after COVID-19 vaccination. The CDR3 spells CASSVAGSYNEQFF. DNA for the CDR3: TGTGCCAGCAGTGTGGCGGGCTCCTACAATGAGCAGTTCTTC.